This T cell receptor (beta chain) was captured by sequencing in a study of blood T cell repertoires in COVID-19 (dated by TCRdb to the early 2020s). Background on the whole study: Collaborator samples came from the United States, Italy and Spain and covered acute and convalescent phases of COVID-19. The prospective study material was composed of cDNA or gDNA derived from T cells, B-cell-depleted T cells, or PBMCs. Deeply sampled blood TCRbeta repertoires from subjects exposed to, actively infected with, or recovered from COVID-19 were included in the dataset. The repertoires were released in a freely available public database meant as a resource for research on the immune response to SARS-CoV-2. Samples were obtained from the ongoing ImmuneRACE study (first 160 participants) and from over a thousand subjects provided by 6 global collaborators. The sample metadata nearly always contained a de-identified subject ID, COVID-19 status, age in years and sex. Where HLA class I and class II types were available, the types were taken from metadata supplied by the sample provider, not from assay-based typing. Results the study describes overall, beyond this receptor: The quantity of clinical and demographic metadata differed by source and by participant and was supplied without curation.

TCRbeta CDR3 regions were amplified from genomic DNA using the immunoSEQ Assay, a bias-controlled multiplex PCR. The paper's processing steps were these. Within the assay, amplification of reference gene primers was used to estimate how many nucleated cells each sample contained. Sequence reads were collapsed and filtered to measure the absolute abundance of every unique TCRbeta CDR3 rearrangement. For each sample, productive Simpson clonality was calculated as the square root of Simpson's diversity index over productive rearrangements. Here the immuneACCESS table is served through TCRdb, limited to in-frame sequences with V and J called. Missing clones are a known gap in these copies; in checked studies unresolved V genes cover under half, and the rest lacks a known reason. V and J calls and clone size are as listed in that table; D and trimming were resolved from the DNA. The sample includes some 49,000 clones, with approximately 87% observed a single time. Of the sample, about 12% is held by the ten largest clones.

Collaborating institutions collected whole blood in K2EDTA tubes following their own protocols. For TCRbeta analysis, collaborators shipped samples as frozen whole blood, isolated PBMCs, or DNA extracted from either of those sample types. The CDR3 contains 15 residues, cysteine and phenylalanine counted. The only DNA kept is the CDR3, 45 bases in frame from the first base. CDR1 GTSNPN and CDR2 SVGIG were looked up in the germline V gene (reference sequence). Trimming removed 3 bases from V and 3 bases from J, leaving 18 bases between the germline ends. Worth noting for this clone: The target of this receptor is not known. Base qualities are not provided; no much larger clone lies one nucleotide away.

The chain uses TRBV30 and TRBJ2-7; TRBD1 could be the D gene, as 6 bases match. Sequences were obtained from peripheral blood. The receptor comes from a human donor in a cohort sampled during active COVID-19. The encoded CDR3 is CAWRGFGQGFYEQYF. Here is the DNA: TGTGCCTGGAGAGGATTCGGGCAGGGGTTCTACGAGCAGTACTTC.